The 10 T cell receptor beta chains listed next were all sequenced from one sample in a study of cytomegalovirus exposure and HLA in healthy donors. Sequenced by immunoSEQ multiplex PCR; TCRdb stores in-frame clones only, minus some. Among tens of thousands of clones listed, roughly 85% were seen once. Sequencing was done on a sample of PBMCs. The source is a man aged 18 to 30 in good health and CMV-seropositive.

The chain uses TRBV12-5 and TRBJ1-4; 7 nucleotides agree with TRBD1. Per germline, CDR1 LGHNT and CDR2 FRNRAP. The junction had 8 bases not matched to a gene; V was cut back by 1 base and J by 3 bases. The CDR3 totals 17 residues. This chain's CDR3 is CASGLDRAGTANEKLFF. In DNA form, the CDR3 reads TGTGCTAGTGGTTTGGACCGTGCAGGGACAGCTAATGAAAAACTGTTTTTT.

The V gene is TRBV29-1, the J gene TRBJ1-1; D may be TRBD1 (6 bases). The CDR3 is 14 residues long. The V gene lost 1 base and the J gene lost 0 bases, with 9 bases spanning the gap. Germline V CDR1 and CDR2: SQVTM, ANQGSEA. Here the CDR3 reads CSVEAGGLNTEAFF. The DNA for the CDR3 is TGCAGCGTTGAAGCTGGGGGCCTGAACACTGAAGCTTTCTTT.

This chain links TRBV2 with TRBJ2-6, with 8 nucleotides matching TRBD1. Germline V gene lookup returns CDR1 SNHLY and CDR2 FYNNEI. This CDR3 has 16 residues. V lost 9 bases to trimming and J lost 1 base; unmatched junction nucleotides: 8. The CDR3 sequence: CASRDRRASGANVLTF. The CDR3 DNA sequence: TGTGCCAGTAGGGACAGGAGGGCGTCTGGGGCCAACGTCCTGACTTTC.

CDR3: CASSLGPTGELFF. Here the CDR3 DNA reads TGTGCCAGCAGCTTAGGGCCCACCGGGGAGCTGTTTTTT. The genes are TRBV11-2 and TRBJ2-2, with no clear D. Trimming cost V 1 base and J 4 bases, with 4 bases left between them. The germline V gene encodes CDR1 SGHAT and CDR2 FQNNGV. The CDR3 spans 13 residues.

The chain joins TRBV27 to TRBJ1-5; no clear D gene. CDR3 length: 13 residues. Per the germline V gene, CDR1 is MNHEY and CDR2 is SMNVEV (reference sequence). Trimming took off 6 bases at V and 2 bases at J, with 8 bases between the two ends. CDR3 nucleotide sequence: TGTGCCAGCAGCCCGAGGGGCAATCAGCCCCAGCATTTT. It codes for CASSPRGNQPQHF.

This clone has more than one count but fewer than ten. J is TRBJ1-5 and V is TRBV4-1; D unresolved. The CDR3 is made up of 16 amino acids. Trimming shortened V by 1 base and J by 1 base, and 11 bases separated the two germline ends. Looked up from germline, CDR1 is MGHRA and CDR2 is YSYEKL. The CDR3 DNA is TGCGCCAGCAGCCAAGGAGGGAGTATAAGCAATCAGCCCCAGCATTTT. This translates into CASSQGGSISNQPQHF.

This chain links TRBV4-1 with TRBJ1-5; D remains unclear. Trimming left V 1 base short and J 2 bases short, with 15 bases between. The germline V gene has CDR1 MGHRA and CDR2 YSYEKL. There are 17 residues in the CDR3. The CDR3 DNA reads TGCGCCAGCAGCCAAGTTGGTCACAGTAAGGGCAATCAGCCCCAGCATTTT. This codes for CASSQVGHSKGNQPQHF.

The chain uses TRBV6-5 and TRBJ2-1, with D possibly being TRBD1 (6 bases). V was cut by 5 bases and J by 3 bases, with 8 bases left in between. The CDR3 consists of 13 residues. Germline V gene lookup returns CDR1 MNHEY and CDR2 SVGAGI. CDR3 residues: CASSPQGYNEQFF. DNA for the CDR3: TGTGCCAGCAGTCCACAGGGCTACAATGAGCAGTTCTTC.

V is TRBV11-1 and J is TRBJ2-4; a weak D match, TRBD1 (6 bases). Germline values: CDR1 SGHAT, CDR2 FQDESV (reference sequence). The CDR3 is 14 amino acids. Trimming shortened V by 4 bases and J by 9 bases, and 16 bases separated the two germline ends. In DNA form, the CDR3 reads TGTGCCAGCAGCTCGTACGGCACAGGGACCATTCAGTACTTC. It specifies CASSSYGTGTIQYF.

This sequence joins TRBV18 and TRBJ2-3; D unresolved. The V end was cut by 0 bases, the J end by 6 bases, with 7 bases between. Looked up from germline, CDR1 is KGHSH and CDR2 is LQKENI. The CDR3 runs 13 residues. CDR3 in amino acids: CASSPPSIDTQYF. The CDR3, as DNA: TGTGCCAGCTCACCACCTAGCATCGATACGCAGTATTTT.